This TCR beta chain was sequenced for a study of shared clonotypes between healthy human individuals. Study-wide findings and caveats: Memory subsets generally showed lower estimated richness than naive subsets. Large sequencing depth failed to make sorted-subset sequencing complete, rarefaction showed. Non-shared clonotypes had lower generation probabilities than clonotypes shared by all four sorted-subset donors. Sample collection involved blood only; tissue repertoires are likely different.

Naive-designated CD8 cells lacked CD45RO, were positively enriched for CCR7, and omitted terminally differentiated effector memory CD45RA+ cells. The assay was immunoSEQ multiplex PCR, and TCRdb's table has in-frame clones only and misses some. The data show approximately 1.9 million clones, with roughly 93% seen just once and less than 2% held by the top ten. From germline, CDR1 is MNHEY and CDR2 SMNVEV (reference sequence). This CDR3 spans 14 amino acids. Trimming took off 0 bases at V and 7 bases at J, with 10 bases between the two ends. Regarding this clone: Its antigen is unidentified.

The specimen was naive CD8+ T cells from PBMCs. The source of this sequence is a man aged 18-30 years in good health. Some clones in this sample may be carry-over from other donors' samples. The chain carries TRBV27 and TRBJ2-1; weak D call: TRBD1 (6 bases). CDR3 sequence: CASSLSGASNEQFF. The CDR3 bases are TGTGCCAGCAGTTTATCGGGGGCGAGTAATGAGCAGTTCTTC.